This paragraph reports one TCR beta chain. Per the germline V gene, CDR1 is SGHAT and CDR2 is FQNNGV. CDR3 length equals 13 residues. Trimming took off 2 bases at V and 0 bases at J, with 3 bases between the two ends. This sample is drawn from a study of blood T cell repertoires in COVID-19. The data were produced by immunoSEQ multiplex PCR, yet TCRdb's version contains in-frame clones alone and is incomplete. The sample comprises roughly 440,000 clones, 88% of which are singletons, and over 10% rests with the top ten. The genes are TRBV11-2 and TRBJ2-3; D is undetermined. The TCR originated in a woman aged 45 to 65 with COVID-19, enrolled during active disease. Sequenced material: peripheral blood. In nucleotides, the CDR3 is TGTGCCAGCAGCTTAATAAGCACAGATACGCAGTATTTT. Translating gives CASSLISTDTQYF.